The T cell receptor beta chain described here comes from a study of response to subunit inactivated influenza vaccine listed by TCRdb under 2018. The study in broad terms: Deep quantitative T cell receptor repertoire profiling was used in the study to track responses to a trivalent subunit inactivated influenza vaccine. Results and caveats for the whole study, not just this receptor: The authors proposed that each seasonal influenza vaccination may bring in only a limited number of new T cells.

The method behind the library was RT-PCR. Instrument used: Illumina HiSeq 2500. TCRdb passed the public sequencing reads through fastp at Q25 and MiXCR, retaining productive beta sequences. Rows are unified per CDR3 protein, each entry keeping the most common DNA and genes. Here the sample has 450,000 to 550,000 distinct CDR3 sequences; less than 30% occur a single time. In total, the top ten clones hold about 1.9% of the sample. A few counts support this clonotype. Its specific antigen is unknown. No quality values exist for individual bases; no much larger clone is one base distant. There are 14 amino acids in the CDR3, from cysteine to phenylalanine inclusive. Of all the DNA, just the CDR3 is kept, 42 bases in frame from base 1. Trimming takes 5 bases from V and 5 bases from J, and the germline ends sit 15 bases apart. CDR1 MNHEY and CDR2 SVGAGI were looked up in the germline V gene.

This specimen consisted of CD4+ T cells sorted from PBMCs, obtained roughly 5 days after vaccination. The sequence links TRBV6-5 to TRBJ1-1, and perhaps TRBD1 as D gene, on 6 matching bases. The sequence was collected from a man aged 50-60 years who received an inactivated influenza vaccine. Donor details come from another sample of the same person, matched by shared clones. The bases are TGTGCCAGCAGTATTCAAGGAACAGGGACTGAAGCTTTCTTT. It codes for CASSIQGTGTEAFF.